This TCR beta chain came from a study of blood T cell repertoires in COVID-19. Study in general: Whether acute or convalescent, the COVID-19 samples came from the United States, Italy and Spain. T cells, B-cell-depleted T cells, or PBMCs provided the cDNA or gDNA that served as material.

In the original analysis: Amplification with reference gene primers provided the estimates of nucleated cell counts. Some clones are missing from TCRdb's copy, which holds only in-frame ones; the method was immunoSEQ multiplex PCR. V, J and clone size are taken as reported in that table, and D and trimming were inferred from the DNA itself. The table has 84,000 or so clones, roughly 80% seen once. The CDR3 covers 14 residues. Germline CDR1 reads SGHRS; CDR2 reads YFSETQ. V was pared by 1 base and J by 8 bases, with 12 bases between. Sequencing input: peripheral blood. This chain connects TRBV5-1 to TRBJ1-4; D not certain. This TCR came from a woman older than 75 with acute or convalescent COVID-19. The CDR3 reads CASSLSAAGEKLFF. Here the CDR3 DNA reads TGCGCCAGCAGCTTGAGTGCGGCGGGGGAAAAACTGTTTTTT.